This TCR beta chain came from a study of human T cells and chemical hapten exposure (dated by TCRdb to the early 2020s). Regarding the study in general: For sensitization, 2% DPC in acetone was applied to a roughly 2 cm by roughly 2 cm area of upper inner arm skin. Patients additionally received weekly therapeutic DPC doses to the scalp throughout the roughly 25-week study period. Patch testing was performed on the upper back with Finn chambers containing 0.01% DPC, and the patch tests were scored after 6 days according to International Contact Dermatitis Research Group standards. Most of the patients in the cohort were female, and the cohort covered alopecia areata with under or over 50% scalp involvement, alopecia totalis and alopecia universalis. Libraries were pooled for sequencing, and per-sample TCR yields varied mainly because of small differences in library volumes within the pool. Peripheral blood TCR repertoire changes were tracked in vivo in alopecia patients during primary and secondary sensitization to the hapten diphenylcyclopropenone (DPC). Patient blood was sampled pre-sensitization (week 0) and at 2, 6 and about 24 weeks after DPC sensitization. For TCR sequencing, blood came from 25 to 35 alopecia patients at anywhere from one to four time points (pre-sensitization, 2, 6 and 24 weeks). Here is what the overall study found, with its caveats: Significantly more large CDR3 similarity clusters were formed by expanded TCRs than by pre-sensitization or healthy control sets, consistent with antigen-driven responses. All patients had alopecia, a presumed autoimmune disease, so their immune response might differ from that of healthy individuals. A positive correlation was found between the number of PT1 expanded TCRs and patch test score, with significance reached at thresholds 8, 16 and 32 but not 4. Repeated subsampling changed both the strength of the expansion versus patch-test correlation and the threshold at which that correlation became significant. The number of TCRs above 1 in 1000 frequency did not change with DPC sensitization; there was no evidence of global repertoire structure alterations.

The library was made by RACE. Sequenced using a NextSeq 500. Library preparation attached unique molecular identifiers to individual cDNA molecules for quantitative, reproducible TCR counting. For every blood RNA sample, sequencing covered both the TCR alpha and TCR beta chains. The authors' pipeline ran thus. The median number of TCRs per sample was roughly 94,000, ranging from about 20,000 to 750,000. The Decombinator software suite was used to annotate the V, J and CDR3 of the TCR reads. For the PS versus PT1 abundance plots, all samples were subsampled to the same number of TCRs (28,000). Expanded TCRs were defined as absent before sensitization and observed at least eight times at the 2-week time point. TCRdb reprocessed the public reads (quality trimming at Q25 with fastp, clone calling with MiXCR) and kept in-frame beta chains. One record per CDR3 amino acid sequence lists the most common genes and DNA. The V and J calls shown here were made by TCRdb, not taken from the authors' results. The sample table contains roughly 110,000 distinct CDR3 sequences; only one count was recorded for approximately 12% of them. The biggest ten clones account for over 1.5% of the sample.

Trimming leaves V shorter by 3 bases and J shorter by 3 bases, with the junction holding 6 bases beyond the gene matches. The CDR3 goes from the cysteine to the phenylalanine over 16 residues. CDR3 DNA is the only sequence kept; it has 48 bases, read in frame from the first base. According to the germline V gene, CDR1 reads SNHLY and CDR2 reads FYNNEI. As for this clonotype: No antigen is known for it. Per-nucleotide qualities are absent, and no much larger clonotype sits a single base away.

Explained via the paper, the time point label denotes: pre-sensitization, week 0. What this sample's treatment or condition label stands for: therapeutic diphenylcyclopropenone sensitization with weekly scalp DPC. Blood at each patch-test visit was drawn before the patch test was applied. Patients were eligible if aged 18 to 70, diagnosed with alopecia and judged suitable for DPC therapy, and pregnant patients were excluded. Total RNA was extracted from unfractionated whole blood collected in Tempus Blood RNA tubes. The sequence was obtained from a woman aged 45 to 65 with alopecia areata. Some clones in this sample may be carry-over from other donors' samples. Recombination connected TRBV2 to TRBJ1-2, with 11 bases aligning to TRBD1. This specimen was whole blood, taken in connection with sensitization to the hapten diphenylcyclopropenone (DPC). The nucleotide sequence is given as TGTGCCAGCAGTGAGTCGGACAGGGGGCTTTACTATGGCTACACCTTC. Translated, it reads CASSESDRGLYYGYTF.